The following is a TCR beta chain sequence with its context. The data derive from a study of T cell changes during pregnancy in multiple sclerosis. Data came from immunoSEQ multiplex PCR; TCRdb stores just in-frame clones and leaves some out. Of about 36,000 clones listed, 91% were seen once; the top ten hold roughly 0.5%. This CDR3 has 13 residues. Trimming pared 5 bases from V and 4 bases from J, leaving 11 bases between. From germline, CDR1 is SGHAT and CDR2 FQNNGV. This clonotype was sampled from a female donor in good health, enrolled as a control in a pregnancy study. The V and J genes are TRBV11-2 and TRBJ1-2; no clear D. Sequencing used CD4+ T cells from peripheral blood mononuclear cells, obtained in the second trimester of pregnancy. The CDR3 sequence is CASSPPGLYGYTF. CDR3 coding DNA: TGTGCCAGCAGCCCCCCAGGACTCTATGGCTACACCTTC.